This T cell receptor (beta chain) emerged from a study of T cell changes during pregnancy in multiple sclerosis. CDR1 and CDR2 (germline): SNHLY, FYNNEI. Unmatched junction bases numbered 16, after V lost 11 bases and J lost 7 bases. This CDR3 has 15 residues. The method was immunoSEQ multiplex PCR; TCRdb's version includes in-frame clones alone and lacks a portion of them. The repertoire holds around 50,000 clones, 93% seen once, with around 4% in the top ten. The specimen was CD8+ T cells from peripheral blood mononuclear cells, collected in the second trimester of pregnancy. The clonotype originates from a female donor with multiple sclerosis, enrolled in a pregnancy study. The V and J genes are TRBV2 and TRBJ2-1, with 8 bases aligning to TRBD2. CDR3 coding DNA: TGTGCCTCAAATCGCGGAGCGGGGGTACCGAATGAGCAGTTCTTC. This encodes CASNRGAGVPNEQFF.